This T cell receptor beta chain originates from a study of radiotherapy plus CTLA-4 blockade in lung cancer (dated by TCRdb to between 2017 and 2018). Regarding the study in general: Among enrolled patients, roughly 17% had an objective response and 31% reached disease control.

Overall results and qualifications from the work: The strongest predictors of response, as reported, were early dynamic changes in blood T cell clones along with a rise in serum interferon-beta after radiation. After treatment with radiotherapy and ipilimumab, TCR clones that originated in tumors expanded in peripheral blood.

Library preparation employed the immunoSEQ multiplex PCR assay. The table was pulled from immuneACCESS by TCRdb, which kept in-frame rearrangements only. Such tables lose some clones; where checked, under half of the loss comes from unresolved V genes, and the rest has no known cause. In all, the sample holds tens of thousands of clones, and roughly three quarters of those were seen once. The leading ten clones occupy roughly 15% of the sample. Turning to this clone: Its antigen is currently not known. Base qualities are not provided; no much larger clone lies one nucleotide away.

Trimming takes 0 bases from V and 0 bases from J, and the germline ends sit 6 bases apart. The germline V gene (reference sequence) supplies CDR1 GTSNPN and CDR2 SVGIG. CDR3 length: 14 amino acids, cysteine to phenylalanine. Only the CDR3 DNA stays, 42 bases, in frame from base 1. Focal radiation therapy combined with CTLA-4 blockade (ipilimumab) was tested in patients with chemo-refractory metastatic non-small-cell lung cancer. The V and J genes are TRBV30 and TRBJ2-1; no confident D gene assignment can be made. The receptor comes from a human donor with non-small cell lung cancer whose response to radiotherapy plus ipilimumab could not be evaluated. Some clones in this sample may be carry-over from other donors' samples. This specimen consisted of peripheral blood, obtained from a patient treated with radiotherapy plus ipilimumab. The nucleotide sequence is given as TGTGCCTGGAGTGTCTACGGCTCCTACAATGAGCAGTTCTTC. It translates as CAWSVYGSYNEQFF.